The rows below give T cell receptor beta chains drawn from one sample of a study of shared clonotypes between healthy human individuals. Method: immunoSEQ multiplex PCR; TCRdb's copy keeps in-frame clones and lacks some. The sample shows around 1.4 million clones, 98% to 99% of them seen only once. Sequencing was done on a sample of naive CD4+ T cells sorted from blood. These receptors all come from a young man in good health. Both conserved end residues are part of each CDR3. The D gene is left open where the match is weak. Clone sizes are given selectively: once, few, many, or a class where the clone is expanded.

D	size	V	J	CDR3	DNA
.	.	TRBV6-5	TRBJ2-1	CASSYEGSSYNEQFF	TGTGCCAGCAGTTACGAAGGGTCCTCCTACAATGAGCAGTTCTTC
.	once	TRBV2	TRBJ2-7	CASREQGPAYEQYF	TGTGCCAGCAGGGAACAGGGTCCCGCCTACGAGCAGTACTTC
.	.	TRBV5-6	TRBJ1-4	CASGGGLHPATNEKLFF	TGTGCCAGCGGCGGGGGCTTGCACCCTGCAACTAATGAAAAACTGTTTTTT
.	once	TRBV5-1	TRBJ1-2	CASSLEGGGYGYTF	TGCGCCAGCAGCTTGGAAGGGGGAGGCTATGGCTACACCTTC
.	.	TRBV29-1	TRBJ2-7	CSVRSRSSYEQYF	TGCAGCGTTAGGTCACGGAGTTCCTACGAGCAGTACTTC
TRBD2	.	TRBV5-1	TRBJ2-3	CASSPGLAGGRSTDTQYF	TGCGCCAGCAGCCCGGGACTAGCGGGAGGGAGGAGCACAGATACGCAGTATTTT
TRBD2	.	TRBV6-4	TRBJ2-1	CASSALSGRAYNEQFF	TGTGCCAGCAGTGCCCTTAGCGGGAGGGCCTACAATGAGCAGTTCTTC
TRBD2	.	TRBV5-1	TRBJ2-7	CASSLSGTSYEQYF	TGCGCCAGCAGCCTTAGCGGGACCTCCTACGAGCAGTACTTC
TRBD1	.	TRBV28	TRBJ2-7	CASNRDRVAEQYF	TGTGCCAGCAACCGGGACAGGGTAGCCGAGCAGTACTTC
.	.	TRBV4-1	TRBJ2-5	CASSQKTQETQYF	TGCGCCAGCAGCCAAAAAACTCAAGAGACCCAGTACTTC
TRBD2	.	TRBV6-6	TRBJ2-1	CASNPGLAGWDEQFF	TGTGCCAGCAACCCCGGACTAGCGGGGTGGGATGAGCAGTTCTTC
.	.	TRBV7-2	TRBJ2-1	CASSLVAISYNEQFF	TGTGCCAGCAGCTTAGTAGCGATATCCTACAATGAGCAGTTCTTC
.	.	TRBV6-5	TRBJ1-1	CASNRVSLGEAFF	TGTGCCAGCAATCGGGTTTCGCTCGGTGAAGCTTTCTTT
.	.	TRBV28	TRBJ2-1	CASRRGIEDEQFF	TGTGCCAGCAGGAGGGGAATTGAGGATGAGCAGTTCTTC
.	.	TRBV28	TRBJ2-7	CASSTHDEQYF	TGTGCCAGCAGTACACACGACGAGCAGTACTTC
.	.	TRBV4-3	TRBJ1-1	CASSQSQNTEAFF	TGCGCCAGCAGCCAATCTCAGAACACTGAAGCTTTCTTT
.	.	TRBV15	TRBJ2-3	CATSRELADTQYF	TGTGCCACCAGCAGGGAGCTCGCAGATACGCAGTATTTT
.	.	TRBV18	TRBJ2-2	CASSPEEQGVGGELFF	TGTGCCAGCTCACCAGAGGAACAAGGTGTCGGCGGGGAGCTGTTTTTT
.	.	TRBV28	TRBJ2-7	CASSLGYEQYF	TGTGCCAGCAGTTTGGGGTACGAGCAGTACTTC
.	.	TRBV11-2	TRBJ2-3	CASSLHPGKAPADTQYF	TGTGCCAGCAGCCTACATCCAGGAAAGGCCCCAGCAGATACGCAGTATTTT
.	.	TRBV5-1	TRBJ1-2	CASSLGVAGPAYGYTF	TGCGCCAGCAGCTTGGGTGTAGCTGGGCCGGCATATGGCTACACCTTC
TRBD2	.	TRBV7-2	TRBJ2-1	CASSLLAVAGGYNEQFF	TGTGCCAGCAGCTTATTAGCGGTAGCGGGAGGTTACAATGAGCAGTTCTTC
.	.	TRBV5-3	TRBJ2-2	CARSSWGRVGELFF	TGTGCCAGAAGCTCCTGGGGGAGAGTCGGGGAGCTGTTTTTT
.	.	TRBV7-2	TRBJ2-3	CASSQGLPDTQYF	TGTGCCAGCAGCCAGGGACTGCCAGATACGCAGTATTTT
TRBD1	.	TRBV2	TRBJ1-2	CASSLDRVSGYTF	TGTGCCAGCAGTCTCGACAGGGTATCTGGCTACACCTTC
.	.	TRBV1	TRBJ2-7	CTSSQHTGLAGVFDWYEQYF	TGCACCAGCAGCCAGCACACGGGACTAGCGGGAGTCTTCGATTGGTACGAGCAGTACTTC
TRBD1	once	TRBV15	TRBJ1-2	CATSGTGTGYTF	TGTGCCACCAGCGGGACAGGGACTGGCTACACCTTC
.	.	TRBV28	TRBJ2-7	CASSFPLTREQYF	TGTGCCAGCAGTTTCCCACTCACGCGCGAGCAGTACTTC
.	.	TRBV4-1	TRBJ1-1	CASSQDRAGTAFF	TGCGCCAGCAGCCAAGATCGGGCAGGGACGGCTTTCTTT
TRBD1	.	TRBV5-3	TRBJ2-5	CARSSPRPGTGQETQYF	TGTGCCAGAAGCTCCCCACGCCCCGGGACAGGGCAAGAGACCCAGTACTTC
.	.	TRBV29-1	TRBJ2-7	CSVSTNYVEQYF	TGCAGCGTTAGTACTAACTACGTGGAGCAGTACTTC
.	.	TRBV28	TRBJ2-2	CASGLLAGELFF	TGTGCCAGCGGCCTTTTGGCCGGGGAGCTGTTTTTT
.	.	TRBV5-4	TRBJ2-7	CASSFDSTYEQYF	TGTGCCAGCAGCTTCGACAGTACCTACGAGCAGTACTTC
.	.	TRBV5-1	TRBJ2-7	CASSRESDRIYEQYF	TGCGCCAGCAGCAGAGAATCAGACAGAATCTACGAGCAGTACTTC
TRBD2	.	TRBV25-1	TRBJ2-1	CASTSSGSYNEQFF	TGTGCCAGCACCTCTAGCGGGAGCTACAATGAGCAGTTCTTC
.	.	TRBV9	TRBJ2-2	CASSPLGQNTGELFF	TGTGCCAGCAGCCCTCTGGGACAGAACACCGGGGAGCTGTTTTTT
.	.	TRBV7-9	TRBJ2-1	CASSWPGSYNEQFF	TGTGCCAGCAGCTGGCCCGGATCCTACAATGAGCAGTTCTTC
TRBD2	.	TRBV30	TRBJ2-1	CAWIPITGLSSNEQFF	TGTGCCTGGATTCCAATTACGGGACTAAGCTCCAATGAGCAGTTCTTC
.	once	TRBV19	TRBJ2-4	CASSIDGLIQYF	TGTGCCAGTAGTATAGACGGTCTTATTCAGTACTTC
.	.	TRBV27	TRBJ1-2	CASSLNRVTSGYTF	TGTGCCAGCAGTTTAAACAGGGTGACGTCTGGCTACACCTTC
.	.	TRBV2	TRBJ2-3	CASSVRSVSTDTQYF	TGTGCCAGCAGTGTTAGAAGCGTTAGCACAGATACGCAGTATTTT
.	.	TRBV5-1	TRBJ2-2	CASSLFETGLTGELFF	TGCGCCAGCAGCTTGTTCGAGACGGGTTTGACCGGGGAGCTGTTTTTT
.	once	TRBV2	TRBJ2-5	CASSGGRTETQYF	TGTGCCAGCAGTGGCGGCAGGACAGAGACCCAGTACTTC
TRBD1	.	TRBV5-1	TRBJ2-6	CASSLWGQGPNVLTF	TGCGCCAGCAGCTTGTGGGGACAGGGCCCCAACGTCCTGACTTTC
.	.	TRBV27	TRBJ2-7	CASSHRGKTYEQYF	TGTGCCAGCAGTCACCGGGGCAAGACCTACGAGCAGTACTTC
.	.	TRBV6-1	TRBJ2-7	CASSELRYEQYF	TGTGCCAGCAGTGAACTACGCTACGAGCAGTACTTC
.	.	TRBV5-1	TRBJ2-3	CASSLDRTSVDTQYF	TGCGCCAGCAGCCTTGACAGGACCTCCGTGGATACGCAGTATTTT